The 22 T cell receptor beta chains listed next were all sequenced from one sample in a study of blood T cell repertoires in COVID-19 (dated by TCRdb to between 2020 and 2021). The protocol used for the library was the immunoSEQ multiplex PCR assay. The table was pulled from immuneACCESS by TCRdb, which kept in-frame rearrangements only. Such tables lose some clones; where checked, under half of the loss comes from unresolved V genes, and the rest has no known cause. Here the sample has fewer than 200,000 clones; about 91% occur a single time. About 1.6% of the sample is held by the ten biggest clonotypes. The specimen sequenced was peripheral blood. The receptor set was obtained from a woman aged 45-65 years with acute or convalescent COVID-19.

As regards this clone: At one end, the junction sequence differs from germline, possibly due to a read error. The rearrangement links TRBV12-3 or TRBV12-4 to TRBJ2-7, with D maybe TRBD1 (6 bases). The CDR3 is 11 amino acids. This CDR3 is CASSLGQVRDF. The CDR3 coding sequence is TGTGCCAGCAGTTTAGGACAGGTCCGGGACTTC.

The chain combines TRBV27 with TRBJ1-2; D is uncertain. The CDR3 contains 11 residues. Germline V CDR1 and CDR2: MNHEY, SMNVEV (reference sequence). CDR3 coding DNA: TGTGCGATCGAGGGTGACTATGGCTACACCTTC. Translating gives CAIEGDYGYTF.

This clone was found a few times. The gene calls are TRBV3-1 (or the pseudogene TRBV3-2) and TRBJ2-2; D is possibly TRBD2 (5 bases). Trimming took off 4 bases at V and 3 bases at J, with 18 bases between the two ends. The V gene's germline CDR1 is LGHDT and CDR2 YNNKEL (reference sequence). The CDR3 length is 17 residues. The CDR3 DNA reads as TGTGCCAGCAGCCTGAGGGTCTCTGGTCTAGACACCGGGGAGCTGTTTTTT. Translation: CASSLRVSGLDTGELFF.

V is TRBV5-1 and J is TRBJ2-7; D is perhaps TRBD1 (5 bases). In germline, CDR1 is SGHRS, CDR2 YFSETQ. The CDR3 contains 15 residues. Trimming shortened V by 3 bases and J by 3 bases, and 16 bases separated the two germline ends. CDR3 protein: CASSSRKGQGYEQYF. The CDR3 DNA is TGCGCCAGCAGCTCTCGCAAGGGGCAGGGCTACGAGCAGTACTTC.

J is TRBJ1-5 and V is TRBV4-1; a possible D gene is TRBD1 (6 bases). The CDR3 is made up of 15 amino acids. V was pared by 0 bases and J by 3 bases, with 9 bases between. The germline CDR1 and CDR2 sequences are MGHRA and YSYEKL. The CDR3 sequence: CASSQDGDNNQPQHF. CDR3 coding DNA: TGCGCCAGCAGCCAAGATGGGGACAACAATCAGCCCCAGCATTTT.

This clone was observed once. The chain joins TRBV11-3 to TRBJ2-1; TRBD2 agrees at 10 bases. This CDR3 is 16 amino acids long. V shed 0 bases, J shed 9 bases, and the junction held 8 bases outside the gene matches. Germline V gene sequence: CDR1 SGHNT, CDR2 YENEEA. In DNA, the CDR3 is TGTGCCAGCAGCTTAGATGGACTAGCGGTTTTCGGTGAGCAGTTCTTC. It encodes CASSLDGLAVFGEQFF.

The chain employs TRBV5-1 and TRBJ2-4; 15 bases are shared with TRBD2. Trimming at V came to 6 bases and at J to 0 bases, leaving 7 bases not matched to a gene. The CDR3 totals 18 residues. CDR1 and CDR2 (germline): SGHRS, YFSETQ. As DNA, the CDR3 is TGCGCCAGCACCGAGGGACTAGCGGGAGGCCTAGCCAAAAACATTCAGTACTTC. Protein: CASTEGLAGGLAKNIQYF.

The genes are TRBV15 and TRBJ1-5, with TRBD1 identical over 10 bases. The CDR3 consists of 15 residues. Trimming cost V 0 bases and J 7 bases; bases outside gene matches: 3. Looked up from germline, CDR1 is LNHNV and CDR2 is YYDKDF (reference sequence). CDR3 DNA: TGTGCCACCAGCAGAGATGACAGGGGGCACCAGCCCCAGCATTTT. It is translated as CATSRDDRGHQPQHF.

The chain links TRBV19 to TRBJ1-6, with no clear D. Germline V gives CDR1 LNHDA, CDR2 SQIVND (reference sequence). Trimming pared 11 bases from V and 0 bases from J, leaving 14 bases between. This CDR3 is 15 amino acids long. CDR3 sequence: CACRERGSYNSPLHF. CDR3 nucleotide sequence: TGTGCCTGCCGGGAGAGAGGCTCCTATAATTCACCCCTCCACTTT.

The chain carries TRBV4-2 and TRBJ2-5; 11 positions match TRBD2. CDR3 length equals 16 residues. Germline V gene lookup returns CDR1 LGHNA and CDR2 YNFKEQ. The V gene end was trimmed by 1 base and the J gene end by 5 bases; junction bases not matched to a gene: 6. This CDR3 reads CASSQVNSGGGETQYF. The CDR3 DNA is TGTGCCAGCAGCCAAGTCAATAGCGGGGGGGGCGAGACCCAGTACTTC.

The CDR3, as DNA: TGTGCCAGCAGCCAAGACGAACGTAGCAGCTATGGTGGCTACACCTTC. It specifies CASSQDERSSYGGYTF. The gene calls are TRBV4-2 and TRBJ1-2, with D unresolved. The CDR3 contains 16 residues. CDR1 is LGHNA, CDR2 YNFKEQ, per germline. The germline V and J ends were trimmed by 0 bases and 7 bases, with 18 bases remaining between them.

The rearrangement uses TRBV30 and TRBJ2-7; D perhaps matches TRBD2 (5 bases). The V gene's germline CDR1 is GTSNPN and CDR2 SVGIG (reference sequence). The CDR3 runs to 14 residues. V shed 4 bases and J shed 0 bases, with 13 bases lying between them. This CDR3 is CAWKAEASSYEQYF. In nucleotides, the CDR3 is TGTGCCTGGAAAGCGGAGGCAAGCTCCTACGAGCAGTACTTC.

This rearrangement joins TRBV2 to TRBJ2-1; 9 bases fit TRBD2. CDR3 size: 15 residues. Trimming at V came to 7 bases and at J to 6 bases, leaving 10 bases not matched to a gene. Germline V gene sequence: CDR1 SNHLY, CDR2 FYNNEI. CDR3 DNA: TGTGCCAGCAAACAGGGACTAGCAAGTGGCAATGAGCAGTTCTTC. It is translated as CASKQGLASGNEQFF.

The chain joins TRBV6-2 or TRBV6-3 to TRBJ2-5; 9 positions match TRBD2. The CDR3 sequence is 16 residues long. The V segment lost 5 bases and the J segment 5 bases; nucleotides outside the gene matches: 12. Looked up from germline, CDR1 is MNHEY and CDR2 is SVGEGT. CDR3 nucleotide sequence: TGTGCCAGCAGTATCCGGGGCGCGGGGGGGGCGGAGACCCAGTACTTC. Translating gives CASSIRGAGGAETQYF.

The CDR3 sequence: CASSPPWLAGGPDQETQYF. CDR3 coding DNA: TGTGCCAGCAGCCCGCCATGGCTAGCGGGAGGGCCGGATCAAGAGACCCAGTACTTC. The V call is TRBV7-2, the J call TRBJ2-5; TRBD2 aligns across 12 bases. The V segment lost 5 bases and the J segment 2 bases; nucleotides outside the gene matches: 15. The CDR3 length is 19 residues. CDR1 is SGHTA, CDR2 FQGNSA, per germline.

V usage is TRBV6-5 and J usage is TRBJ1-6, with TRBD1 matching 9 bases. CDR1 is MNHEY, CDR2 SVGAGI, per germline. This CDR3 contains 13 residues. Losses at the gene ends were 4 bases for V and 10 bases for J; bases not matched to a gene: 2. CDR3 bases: TGTGCCAGCAGTTGGGACAGGGACTCACCCCTCCACTTT. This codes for CASSWDRDSPLHF.

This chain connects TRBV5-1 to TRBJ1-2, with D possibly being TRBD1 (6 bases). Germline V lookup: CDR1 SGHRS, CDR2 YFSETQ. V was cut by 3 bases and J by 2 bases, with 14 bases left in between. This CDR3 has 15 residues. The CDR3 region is CASSWGAGDNYGYTF. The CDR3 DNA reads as TGCGCCAGCAGCTGGGGAGCAGGGGACAACTATGGCTACACCTTC.

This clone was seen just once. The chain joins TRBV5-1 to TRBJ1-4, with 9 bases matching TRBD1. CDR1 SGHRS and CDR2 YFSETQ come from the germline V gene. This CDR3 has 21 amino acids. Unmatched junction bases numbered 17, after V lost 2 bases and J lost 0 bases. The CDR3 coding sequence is TGCGCCAGCAGCTTTTATTTCCGACCGGGACAGGGTCCACCAACTAATGAAAAACTGTTTTTT. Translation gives CASSFYFRPGQGPPTNEKLFF.

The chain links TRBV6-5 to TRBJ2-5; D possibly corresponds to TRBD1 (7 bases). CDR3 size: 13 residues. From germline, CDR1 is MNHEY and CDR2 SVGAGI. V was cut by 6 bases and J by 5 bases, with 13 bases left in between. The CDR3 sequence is CASRSRGAETQYF. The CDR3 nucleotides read TGTGCCAGCAGGTCCAGGGGGGCCGAGACCCAGTACTTC.

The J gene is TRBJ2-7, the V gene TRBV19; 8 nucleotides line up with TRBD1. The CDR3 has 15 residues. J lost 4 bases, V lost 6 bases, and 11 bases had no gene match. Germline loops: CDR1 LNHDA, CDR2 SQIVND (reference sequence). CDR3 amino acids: CASRLSGGFRYEQYF. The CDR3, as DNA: TGTGCCAGTAGACTCTCAGGGGGCTTTCGGTACGAGCAGTACTTC. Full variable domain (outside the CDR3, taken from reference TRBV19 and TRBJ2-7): DGGITQSPKYLFRKEGQNVTLSCEQNLNHDAMYWYRQDPGQGLRLIYYSQIVNDFQKGDIAEGYSVSREKKESFPLTVTSAQKNPTAFYLCASRLSGGFRYEQYFGPGTRLTVT.

In nucleotides, the CDR3 is TGTGCCAGTACCGATAGACAGGGGCCGAAGACTGAAGCTTTCTTT. It yields the protein CASTDRQGPKTEAFF. This sequence joins TRBV19 and TRBJ1-1, with 8 bases matching TRBD1. The trim removed 7 bases at V and 5 bases at J, leaving 12 bases unmatched. The germline CDR1 and CDR2 sequences are LNHDA and SQIVND (reference sequence). The CDR3 consists of 15 residues.

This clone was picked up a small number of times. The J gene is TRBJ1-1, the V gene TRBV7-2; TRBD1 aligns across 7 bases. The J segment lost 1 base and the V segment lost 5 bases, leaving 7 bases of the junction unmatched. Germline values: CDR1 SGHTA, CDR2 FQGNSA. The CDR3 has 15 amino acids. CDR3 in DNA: TGTGCCAGCAGCGGGCAGACAGGGCGGAACACTGAAGCTTTCTTT. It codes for CASSGQTGRNTEAFF.